This TCR beta chain was identified during a study of vaccination and CD4 T cells after COVID-19. The wider study: Sampling that followed vaccination took place a median approximately 76 days after dose two, within a range of 14 to 241. Study-wide results and caveats: Convalescent participants were relatively few, and none had early post-infection timepoints studied. The authors identified 304 of 307 vaccine-specific clones in convalescent patients as spike mono-reactive.

The study sequenced cultured CD4+ T cell DNA using the Oncomine TCR Beta short-read assay. TCRdb processed the PCR reads anew with MiXCR; each CDR3 protein has one entry. The sample carries roughly 20,000 distinct CDR3 sequences, about 40% recorded once. V shed 7 bases and J 5 bases; nucleotides not matched to a gene: 3. Per germline, CDR1 SGHRS and CDR2 YFSETQ. The CDR3 spans 12 residues. As to treatment: approximately 9-day PBMC culture with coronavirus spike peptide pools or control peptides (ViraFEST assay). A note on this clonotype: Its antigen remains unknown.

The V and J genes are TRBV5-1 and TRBJ1-2; 9 bases are a match to TRBD1. The TCR comes from a human donor who had recovered from COVID-19. This specimen was CD4+ T cells from blood, cultured in vitro, taken before SARS-CoV-2 vaccination. This CDR3 is CASGTGRYGYTF. DNA for the CDR3: TGCGCCAGCGGGACAGGGAGGTATGGCTACACCTTC.